A selection of T cell receptor beta chains follows, all from one sample in a study of OX40 agonist ivuxolimab in advanced cancers. Libraries were prepared by immunoSEQ multiplex PCR; TCRdb keeps only in-frame clonotypes and omits some of them. Counted here are about 64,000 clones, 88% occurring once; the ten biggest clones make up roughly 0.66%. The starting material was CD4+ or CD8+ T cells sorted from blood, obtained in a trial of the OX40 agonist ivuxolimab. Every receptor here comes from an adult with an advanced solid tumor such as melanoma, head and neck, liver or kidney cancer. CDR3s include the opening cysteine and the closing phenylalanine or tryptophan. The D gene is left open where the match is weak. The listing skips clone size in some rows; elsewhere it reads once, few, many or a size class.

size,D,J,V,CDR3,DNA
NA,TRBD2,TRBJ2-1,TRBV9,CASSFGTSVYNEQFF,TGTGCCAGCAGCTTTGGGACTAGCGTCTACAATGAGCAGTTCTTC
once,NA,TRBJ2-2,TRBV11-2,CASSLSRTGTGSGELFF,TGTGCCAGCAGCTTAAGCCGCACAGGGACTGGTTCCGGGGAGCTGTTTTTT
NA,NA,TRBJ1-2,TRBV30,CAWSKGSGYTF,TGTGCCTGGAGTAAAGGATCCGGCTACACCTTC
NA,NA,TRBJ2-1,TRBV5-1,CASSQLGAGAHNEQFF,TGCGCCAGCAGCCAGCTGGGGGCGGGAGCCCACAATGAGCAGTTCTTC
NA,NA,TRBJ1-4,TRBV9,CASSPRDPSEKLFF,TGTGCCAGCAGCCCCCGGGACCCAAGTGAAAAACTGTTTTTT
NA,TRBD1,TRBJ2-7,TRBV5-4,CASSSDRLPYEQYF,TGTGCCAGCAGCTCGGACAGGCTTCCCTACGAGCAGTACTTC
NA,NA,TRBJ1-6,TRBV2,CASRGGYNSPLHF,TGTGCCAGCAGGGGAGGGTATAATTCACCCCTCCACTTT
NA,TRBD1,TRBJ2-1,TRBV5-1,CASSQRTGADEQFF,TGCGCCAGCAGCCAAAGGACAGGGGCGGATGAGCAGTTCTTC
NA,TRBD1,TRBJ1-5,TRBV7-2,CASSDGGGGNQPQHF,TGTGCCAGCAGCGACGGAGGGGGCGGCAATCAGCCCCAGCATTTT
NA,TRBD2,TRBJ2-3,TRBV7-3,CASSLIGGRASADTQYF,TGTGCCAGCAGCTTAATCGGTGGGAGGGCTAGTGCAGATACGCAGTATTTT
NA,NA,TRBJ1-1,TRBV2,CASNKEQVNMNTEAFF,TGTGCCAGCAACAAGGAACAGGTTAACATGAACACTGAAGCTTTCTTT
NA,NA,TRBJ2-2,TRBV18,CASSPGTHRFTGELFF,TGTGCCAGCTCCCCTGGGACTCACAGATTCACCGGGGAGCTGTTTTTT
NA,TRBD1,TRBJ2-5,TRBV7-2,CASSLDRARGETQYF,TGTGCCAGCAGCTTGGACAGGGCGAGAGGCGAGACCCAGTACTTC
NA,NA,TRBJ2-7,TRBV7-2,CASSQDRPYEQYF,TGTGCCAGCAGTCAAGACCGTCCCTACGAGCAGTACTTC
NA,NA,TRBJ2-7,TRBV6-1,CASSDPGTSYEQYF,TGTGCCAGCAGTGACCCAGGGACGTCCTACGAGCAGTACTTC
NA,NA,TRBJ2-2,TRBV19,CASSIDPRYTGELFF,TGTGCCAGTAGTATAGATCCCCGGTACACCGGGGAGCTGTTTTTT
NA,NA,TRBJ2-2,TRBV9,CASSADLGYIGELFF,TGTGCCAGCAGCGCGGACCTAGGGTACATTGGGGAGCTGTTTTTT
NA,NA,TRBJ2-1,TRBV29-1,CSGGAVNEQFF,TGCAGCGGAGGCGCTGTCAATGAGCAGTTCTTC
NA,TRBD1,TRBJ1-3,TRBV11-2,CASSSQGQQGNTIYF,TGTGCCAGCAGCTCGCAGGGACAGCAAGGAAACACCATATATTTT
NA,NA,TRBJ1-1,TRBV6-5,CASSSWVNTEAFF,TGTGCCAGCAGTTCATGGGTGAACACTGAAGCTTTCTTT
NA,NA,TRBJ2-7,TRBV7-8,CASSLGGAGTSYEQYF,TGTGCCAGCAGCTTAGGAGGGGCAGGGACCTCCTACGAGCAGTACTTC
NA,TRBD1,TRBJ1-1,TRBV18,CASSTGVLTEAFF,TGTGCCAGCTCGACAGGGGTTCTGACTGAAGCTTTCTTT
NA,NA,TRBJ2-3,TRBV11-3,CASSLGPRGDTQYF,TGTGCCAGCAGCTTAGGTCCACGGGGAGATACGCAGTATTTT